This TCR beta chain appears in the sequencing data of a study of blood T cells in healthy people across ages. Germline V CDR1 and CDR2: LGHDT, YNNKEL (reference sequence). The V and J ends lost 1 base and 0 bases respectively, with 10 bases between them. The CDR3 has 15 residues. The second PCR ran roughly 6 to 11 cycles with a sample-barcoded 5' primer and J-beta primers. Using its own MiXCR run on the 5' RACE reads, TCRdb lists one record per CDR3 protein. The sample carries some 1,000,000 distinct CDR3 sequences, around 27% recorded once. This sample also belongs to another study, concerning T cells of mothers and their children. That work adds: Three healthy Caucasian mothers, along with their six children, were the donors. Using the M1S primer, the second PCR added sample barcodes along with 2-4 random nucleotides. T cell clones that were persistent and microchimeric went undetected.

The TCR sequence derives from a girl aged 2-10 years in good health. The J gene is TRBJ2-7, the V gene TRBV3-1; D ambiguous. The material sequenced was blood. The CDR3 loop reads CASSQVDSSSYEQYF. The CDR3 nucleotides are TGTGCCAGCAGCCAAGTGGATTCCTCCTCCTACGAGCAGTACTTC.